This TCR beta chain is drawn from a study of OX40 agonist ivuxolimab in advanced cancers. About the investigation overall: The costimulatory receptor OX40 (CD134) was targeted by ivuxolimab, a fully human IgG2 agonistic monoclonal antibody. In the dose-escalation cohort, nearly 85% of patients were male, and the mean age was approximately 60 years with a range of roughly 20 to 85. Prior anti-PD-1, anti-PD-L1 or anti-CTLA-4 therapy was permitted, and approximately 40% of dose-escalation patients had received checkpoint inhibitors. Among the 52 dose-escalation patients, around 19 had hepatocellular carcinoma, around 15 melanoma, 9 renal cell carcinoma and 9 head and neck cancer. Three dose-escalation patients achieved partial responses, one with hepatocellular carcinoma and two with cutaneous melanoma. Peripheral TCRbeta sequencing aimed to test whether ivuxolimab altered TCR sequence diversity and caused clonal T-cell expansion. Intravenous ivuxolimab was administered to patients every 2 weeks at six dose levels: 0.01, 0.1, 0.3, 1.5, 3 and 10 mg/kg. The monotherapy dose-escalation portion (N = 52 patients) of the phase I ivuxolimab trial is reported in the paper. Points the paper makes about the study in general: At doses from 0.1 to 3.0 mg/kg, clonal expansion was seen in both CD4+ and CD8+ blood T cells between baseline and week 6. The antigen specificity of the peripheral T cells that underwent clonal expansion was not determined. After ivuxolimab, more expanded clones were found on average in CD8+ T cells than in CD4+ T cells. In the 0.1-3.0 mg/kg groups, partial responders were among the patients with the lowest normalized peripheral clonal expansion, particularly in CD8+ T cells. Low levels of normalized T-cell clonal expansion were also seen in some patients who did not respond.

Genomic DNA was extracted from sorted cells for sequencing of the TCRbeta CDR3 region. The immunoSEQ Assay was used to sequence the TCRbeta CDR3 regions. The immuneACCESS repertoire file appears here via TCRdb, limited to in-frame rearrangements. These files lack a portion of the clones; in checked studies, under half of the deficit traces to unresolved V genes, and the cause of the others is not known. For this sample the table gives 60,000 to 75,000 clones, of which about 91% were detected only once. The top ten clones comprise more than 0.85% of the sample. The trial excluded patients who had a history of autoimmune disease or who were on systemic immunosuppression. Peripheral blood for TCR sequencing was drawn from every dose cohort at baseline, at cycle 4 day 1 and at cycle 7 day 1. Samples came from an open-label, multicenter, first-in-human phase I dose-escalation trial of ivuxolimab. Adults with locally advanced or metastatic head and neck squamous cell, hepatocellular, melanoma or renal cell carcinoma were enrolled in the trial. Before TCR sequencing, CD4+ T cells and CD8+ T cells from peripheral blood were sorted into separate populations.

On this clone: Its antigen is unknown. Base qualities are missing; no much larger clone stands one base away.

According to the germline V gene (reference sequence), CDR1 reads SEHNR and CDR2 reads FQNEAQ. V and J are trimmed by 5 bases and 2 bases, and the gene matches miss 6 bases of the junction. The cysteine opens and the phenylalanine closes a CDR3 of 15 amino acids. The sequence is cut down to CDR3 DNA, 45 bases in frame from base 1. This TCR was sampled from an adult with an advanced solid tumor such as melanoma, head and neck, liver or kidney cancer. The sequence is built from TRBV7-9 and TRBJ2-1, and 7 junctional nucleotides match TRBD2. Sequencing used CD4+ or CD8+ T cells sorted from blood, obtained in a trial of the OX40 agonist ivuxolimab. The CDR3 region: CASSPFGGAYNEQFF. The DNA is TGTGCCAGCAGCCCCTTTGGGGGGGCCTACAATGAGCAGTTCTTC. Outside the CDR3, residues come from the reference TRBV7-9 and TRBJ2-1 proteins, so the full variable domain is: DTGVSQNPRHKITKRGQNVTFRCDPISEHNRLYWYRQTLGQGPEFLTYFQNEAQLEKSRLLSDRFSAERPKGSFSTLEIQRTEQGDSAMYLCASSPFGGAYNEQFFGPGTRLTVL.